The 22 T cell receptor beta chains listed next were all sequenced from one sample in a study of response to subunit inactivated influenza vaccine. TCRdb reprocessed the RT-PCR reads via MiXCR and lists one record per CDR3 protein. The sample shows more than 700,000 distinct CDR3 sequences, roughly 20% of them seen only once. Here the sequenced sample was PBMCs from blood, taken around 5 days after vaccination. The receptors shown here come from a man aged 45-60 years who received an inactivated influenza vaccine.

This clonotype was observed a few times. V usage is TRBV24-1 and J usage is TRBJ1-5; tentative D call: TRBD1 (5 bases). The CDR3 is made up of 14 amino acids. Trimming cost V 4 bases and J 8 bases, with 14 bases left between them. Germline V gene data show CDR1 as KGHDR and CDR2 as SFDVKD. CDR3 in amino acids: CATSDDSYRKPQHF. As DNA, the CDR3 is TGTGCCACCAGTGACGACAGCTACCGAAAGCCCCAGCATTTT.

The chain recombines TRBV10-3 with TRBJ2-3; TRBD1 or TRBD2 may be the D gene (6 bases each). V shed 10 bases and J shed 4 bases, with 24 bases lying between them. CDR1 is ENHRY, CDR2 SYGVKD, per germline. The CDR3 is 16 residues long. The CDR3 nucleotides are TGTGCCACCGCGGGGTTCGGGGGCGGGCAGGCAGATACGCAGTATTTT. This gives the protein CATAGFGGGQADTQYF.

The chain couples TRBV7-9 to TRBJ2-1, with D unresolved. CDR1 and CDR2 (germline): SEHNR, FQNEAQ (reference sequence). Trimming shortened V by 1 base and J by 0 bases, and 13 bases separated the two germline ends. The CDR3 runs 17 residues. CDR3 sequence reads: CASSLGGSLGSYNEQFF. The CDR3 DNA is TGTGCCAGCAGCTTAGGAGGTAGCTTGGGCTCCTACAATGAGCAGTTCTTC.

In its sample, this clonotype was seen a few times. The chain joins TRBV10-2 to TRBJ2-4; a weak D match, TRBD2 (7 bases). Per the germline V gene, CDR1 is WSHSY and CDR2 is SAAADI. The V gene lost 0 bases and the J gene lost 0 bases, with 15 bases spanning the gap. This CDR3 has 18 residues. This CDR3 is CASSESTRGAIAKNIQYF. The CDR3 DNA sequence: TGCGCCAGCAGTGAGTCGACTCGGGGGGCTATAGCCAAAAACATTCAGTACTTC.

This clonotype has a count of ten or more. The rearrangement joins TRBV5-1 to TRBJ2-3; 10 bases align to TRBD2. The germline CDR1 and CDR2 sequences are SGHRS and YFSETQ. The trim removed 1 base at V and 2 bases at J, leaving 1 base unmatched. This CDR3 has 15 residues. CDR3 DNA: TGCGCCAGCAGCTTGAGCGGGAGGGACACAGATACGCAGTATTTT. Its translation is CASSLSGRDTDTQYF.

This clonotype appeared a few times. V usage is TRBV7-9 and J usage is TRBJ1-1; D is unresolved. Trimming took off 1 base at V and 5 bases at J, with 14 bases between the two ends. Germline-derived CDR1 and CDR2 are SEHNR and FQNEAQ (reference sequence). The CDR3 covers 15 residues. The CDR3 reads CASSLERGGRTEAFF. In DNA, the CDR3 is TGTGCCAGCAGCTTAGAACGGGGAGGGAGAACTGAAGCTTTCTTT.

This clonotype was seen a few times. The CDR3 nucleotides read TGTGCCAGCAGCTTAGAGGGCCGGGGGAGCTCCTACGAGCAGTACTTC. Encoded protein: CASSLEGRGSSYEQYF. The V and J genes are TRBV7-8 and TRBJ2-7; D possibly corresponds to TRBD2 (6 bases). CDR3 size: 16 residues. The germline gives CDR1 SGHVS, CDR2 FQNEAQ. Trimming stripped 1 base from V and 0 bases from J, with 13 bases between.

This chain links TRBV24-1 with TRBJ2-2, with 9 nucleotides matching TRBD1. Germline CDR1 reads KGHDR; CDR2 reads SFDVKD. V dropped 3 bases and J dropped 1; count of bases not matched to a gene: 11. The CDR3 consists of 19 residues. The CDR3, as DNA: TGTGCCACCAGTGATGCGCCGGGACAGGGCGGTCTGAACACCGGGGAGCTGTTTTTT. This codes for CATSDAPGQGGLNTGELFF.

Regarding this clonotype: Just one base apart from a much larger clone, this may be a read error. This rearrangement joins TRBV12-3 or TRBV12-4 to TRBJ2-3, with unresolved D. The CDR3 has 12 amino acids. The CDR3 sequence: CTSSLSSDTQYF. The CDR3 nucleotides read TGTACCAGCAGTCTGAGCTCGGATACGCAGTATTTT.

The V gene is TRBV7-9, the J gene TRBJ2-1; 10 positions match TRBD2. V lost 5 bases, J lost 10 bases, and 11 bases stayed unmatched. The CDR3 totals 15 residues. The germline V gene encodes CDR1 SEHNR and CDR2 FQNEAQ (reference sequence). The CDR3 protein is CASSTTSGVTREQFF. For the CDR3, the DNA is TGTGCCAGCAGCACAACTAGCGGGGTAACGCGGGAGCAGTTCTTC.

This rearrangement joins TRBV27 to TRBJ2-7; tentatively, D is TRBD2 (6 bases). The CDR3 runs to 13 residues. Trimming stripped 5 bases from V and 2 bases from J, with 10 bases between. The germline CDR1 and CDR2 sequences are MNHEY and SMNVEV (reference sequence). CDR3 coding DNA: TGTGCCAGCAGTCCTAGCGTTGCCTACGAGCAGTACTTC. It is translated as CASSPSVAYEQYF.

The V and J genes are TRBV2 and TRBJ1-1, with D hard to call. The CDR3 consists of 11 residues. Germline V gives CDR1 SNHLY, CDR2 FYNNEI. V lost 7 bases, J lost 1 base, and 4 bases lay in between. In nucleotides, the CDR3 is TGTGCCAGCAAAGAGAACACTGAAGCTTTCTTT. It translates to CASKENTEAFF.

The V call is TRBV5-5, the J call TRBJ1-5, with D uncertain. Trimming removed 0 bases from V and 0 bases from J, with 10 bases in between. The germline gives CDR1 SGHKS, CDR2 YYEKEE (reference sequence). CDR3 length equals 16 residues. The CDR3 here is CASSLASGVSNQPQHF. The CDR3 DNA follows: TGTGCCAGCAGCTTGGCGTCCGGGGTTAGCAATCAGCCCCAGCATTTT.

This clonotype has only a few counts. This chain connects TRBV27 to TRBJ2-3; no definite D call. The CDR3 contains 13 residues. V lost 6 bases, J lost 6 bases, and 13 bases lay in between. The germline CDR1 and CDR2 sequences are MNHEY and SMNVEV (reference sequence). In nucleotides, the CDR3 is TGTGCCAGCAGCTCCGCGGCCGTGGATACGCAGTATTTT. The encoded protein is CASSSAAVDTQYF.

The sample holds many counts of this clonotype. This chain connects TRBV7-9 to TRBJ2-5; tentative D call: TRBD1 (6 bases). CDR1 is SEHNR, CDR2 FQNEAQ, per germline (reference sequence). The CDR3 has 12 residues. Trimming cost V 0 bases and J 13 bases, with 12 bases left between them. The CDR3 is CASSLASGEMYF. The DNA for the CDR3 is TGTGCCAGCAGCTTAGCGTCAGGGGAAATGTACTTC.

The chain couples TRBV12-3 or TRBV12-4 to TRBJ1-4, with 7 bases identical to TRBD1. The CDR3 is made up of 14 amino acids. The V and J ends lost 5 bases and 6 bases, in that order; junction bases with no gene match: 6. The CDR3 region has the DNA TGTGCCAGCAGTCGCGACAGGGAGGATGAAAAACTGTTTTTT. Protein: CASSRDREDEKLFF.

Ten or more counts support this clonotype. The chain is built from TRBV10-3 and TRBJ2-5, with TRBD1 matching over 7 bases. V lost 6 bases, J lost 2 bases, and 9 bases stayed unmatched. The CDR3 is 15 amino acids. Germline assignment: CDR1 ENHRY and CDR2 SYGVKD. CDR3 sequence reads: CAIRKKQGPQETQYF. CDR3 nucleotides: TGTGCCATCAGGAAGAAACAGGGGCCACAAGAGACCCAGTACTTC.

The rearrangement links TRBV20-1 to TRBJ2-3; D gene uncertain. Trimming left V 3 bases short and J 3 bases short, with 10 bases between. Per the germline V gene, CDR1 is DFQATT and CDR2 is SNEGSKA (reference sequence). This CDR3 has 13 amino acids. The CDR3 region is CSARKGLTDTQYF. The CDR3 bases are TGCAGTGCTAGGAAGGGTTTGACAGATACGCAGTATTTT.

There are many counts of this clonotype. J is TRBJ2-5 and V is TRBV29-1, with 9 bases that match TRBD2. This CDR3 is 12 amino acids long. CDR1 is SQVTM and CDR2 is ANQGSEA in the germline V gene. J gave up 9 bases and V 5 bases, and 7 bases lay outside the gene matches. CDR3 DNA: TGCAGCGTTTTGCGGGAGGGAGGAGCCCAGTACTTC. Encoded protein: CSVLREGGAQYF.

This clonotype was observed a handful of times. The rearrangement links TRBV4-3 to TRBJ2-3; TRBD1 matches 10 bases. Losses at the gene ends were 0 bases for V and 5 bases for J; bases not matched to a gene: 8. There are 17 residues in the CDR3. CDR1 and CDR2 (germline): LGHNA, YSLEER. The CDR3 DNA follows: TGCGCCAGCAGCCAAGATAGATCGACAGGGGGCATAGATACGCAGTATTTT. It yields the protein CASSQDRSTGGIDTQYF.

This chain uses TRBV6-1 with TRBJ1-1, with TRBD1 identical over 8 bases. Trimming removed 6 bases from V and 0 bases from J; junction bases left unmatched: 3. Germline values: CDR1 MNHNS, CDR2 SASEGT. This CDR3 contains 14 residues. The CDR3 here is CASSRQGMNTEAFF. CDR3 bases: TGTGCCAGCAGCCGACAGGGGATGAACACTGAAGCTTTCTTT.

J is TRBJ2-2 and V is TRBV28, with D perhaps matching TRBD2 (5 bases). Between the trimmed V and J ends, which lost 11 bases and 6 bases, there was a span of 13 bases. The length of the CDR3 is 12 residues. Germline-derived CDR1 and CDR2 are MDHEN and SYDVKM. CDR3 bases: TGTGCCGGTAGGACTGCATCCGGGGAGCTGTTTTTT. It codes for CAGRTASGELFF.